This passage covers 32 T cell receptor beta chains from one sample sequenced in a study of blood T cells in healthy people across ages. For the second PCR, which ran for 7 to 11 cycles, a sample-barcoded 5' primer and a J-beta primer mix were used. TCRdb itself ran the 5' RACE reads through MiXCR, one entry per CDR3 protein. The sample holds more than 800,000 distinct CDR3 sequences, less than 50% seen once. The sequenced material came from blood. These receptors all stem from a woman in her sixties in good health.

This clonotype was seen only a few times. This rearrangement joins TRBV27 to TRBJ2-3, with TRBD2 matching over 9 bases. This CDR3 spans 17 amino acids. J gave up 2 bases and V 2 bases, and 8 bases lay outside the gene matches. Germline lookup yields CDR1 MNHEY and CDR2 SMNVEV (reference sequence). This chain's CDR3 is CASSLEGAGGFTDTQYF. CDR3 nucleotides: TGTGCCAGCAGTTTAGAGGGAGCGGGAGGCTTCACAGATACGCAGTATTTT.

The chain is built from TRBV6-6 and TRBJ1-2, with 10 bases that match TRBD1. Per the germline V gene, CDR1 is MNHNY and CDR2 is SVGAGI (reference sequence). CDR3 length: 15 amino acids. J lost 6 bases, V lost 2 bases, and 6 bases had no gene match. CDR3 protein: CASSYPGQGSNGYTF. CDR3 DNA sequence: TGTGCCAGCAGTTACCCGGGACAGGGGAGCAATGGCTACACCTTC.

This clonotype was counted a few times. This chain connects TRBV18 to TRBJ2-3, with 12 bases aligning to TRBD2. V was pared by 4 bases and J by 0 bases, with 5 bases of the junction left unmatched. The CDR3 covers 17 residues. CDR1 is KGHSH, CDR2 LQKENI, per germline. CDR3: CASSQLAGGRSTDTQYF. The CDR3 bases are TGTGCCAGCTCACAACTAGCGGGAGGTCGTAGCACAGATACGCAGTATTTT. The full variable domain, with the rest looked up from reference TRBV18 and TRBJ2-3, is NAGVMQNPRHLVRRRGQEARLRCSPMKGHSHVYWYRQLPEEGLKFMVYLQKENIIDESGMPKERFSAEFPKEGPSILRIQQVVRGDSAAYFCASSQLAGGRSTDTQYFGPGTRLTVL.

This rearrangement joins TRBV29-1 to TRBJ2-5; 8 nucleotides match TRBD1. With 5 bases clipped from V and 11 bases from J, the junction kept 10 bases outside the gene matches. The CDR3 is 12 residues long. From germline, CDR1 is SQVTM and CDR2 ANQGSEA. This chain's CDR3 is CSVLTGVAEQYF. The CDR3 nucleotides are TGCAGCGTTTTGACAGGGGTAGCGGAGCAGTACTTC.

The CDR3, as DNA: TGTGCCAGCAGCGGACTAGCGGGGTTCGGGCAGTACTTC. Its translation is CASSGLAGFGQYF. The V and J genes are TRBV14 and TRBJ2-7; TRBD2 matches at 12 bases. J was trimmed by 9 bases and V by 5 bases; bases with no gene match: 5. Germline CDR1 and CDR2: SGHDN and FVKESK. CDR3 size: 13 residues.

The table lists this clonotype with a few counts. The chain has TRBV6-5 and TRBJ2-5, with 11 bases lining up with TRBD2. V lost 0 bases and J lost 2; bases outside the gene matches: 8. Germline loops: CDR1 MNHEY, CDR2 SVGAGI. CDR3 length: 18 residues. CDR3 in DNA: TGTGCCAGCAGTTACTCAGGGACTAGCGGCCTGGGGCAAGAGACCCAGTACTTC. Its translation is CASSYSGTSGLGQETQYF.

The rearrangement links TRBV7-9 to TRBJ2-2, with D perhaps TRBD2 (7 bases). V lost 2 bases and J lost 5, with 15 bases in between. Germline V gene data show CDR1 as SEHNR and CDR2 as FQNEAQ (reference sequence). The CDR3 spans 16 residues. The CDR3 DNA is TGTGCCAGCAGCTTATCTCGGGGGGCAGTGACCGGGGAGCTGTTTTTT. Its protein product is CASSLSRGAVTGELFF. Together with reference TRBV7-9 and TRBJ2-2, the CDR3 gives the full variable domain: DTGVSQNPRHKITKRGQNVTFRCDPISEHNRLYWYRQTLGQGPEFLTYFQNEAQLEKSRLLSDRFSAERPKGSFSTLEIQRTEQGDSAMYLCASSLSRGAVTGELFFGEGSRLTVL.

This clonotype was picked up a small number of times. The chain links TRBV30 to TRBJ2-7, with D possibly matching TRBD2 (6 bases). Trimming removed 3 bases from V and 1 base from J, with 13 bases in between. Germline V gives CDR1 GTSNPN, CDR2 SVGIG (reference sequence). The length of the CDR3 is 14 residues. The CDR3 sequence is CAWRSGSNSYEQYF. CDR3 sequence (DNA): TGTGCCTGGAGGAGCGGGTCGAATTCCTACGAGCAGTACTTC.

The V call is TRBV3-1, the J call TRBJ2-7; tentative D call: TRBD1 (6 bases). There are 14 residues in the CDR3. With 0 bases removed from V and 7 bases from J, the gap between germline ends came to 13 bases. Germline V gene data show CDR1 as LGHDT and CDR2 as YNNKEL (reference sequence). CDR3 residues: CASSQDPTGREQYF. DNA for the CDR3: TGTGCCAGCAGCCAAGATCCAACAGGGAGAGAGCAGTACTTC.

The CDR3 protein is CSAPDTRFPNEQFF. The CDR3 DNA reads as TGCAGTGCACCGGACACCAGGTTCCCCAATGAGCAGTTCTTC. This chain joins TRBV20-1 and TRBJ2-1; a possible D gene is TRBD1 (5 bases). The V end was cut by 6 bases, the J end by 6 bases, with 18 bases between. This CDR3 is built from 14 residues. Germline V lookup: CDR1 DFQATT, CDR2 SNEGSKA (reference sequence).

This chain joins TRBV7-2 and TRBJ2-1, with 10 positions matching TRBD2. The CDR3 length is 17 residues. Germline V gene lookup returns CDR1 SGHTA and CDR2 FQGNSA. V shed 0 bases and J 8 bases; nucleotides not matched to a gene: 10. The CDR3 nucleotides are TGTGCCAGCAGCTTAGCGTACCGACTAGCGGGTCAGGATGAGCAGTTCTTC. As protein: CASSLAYRLAGQDEQFF.

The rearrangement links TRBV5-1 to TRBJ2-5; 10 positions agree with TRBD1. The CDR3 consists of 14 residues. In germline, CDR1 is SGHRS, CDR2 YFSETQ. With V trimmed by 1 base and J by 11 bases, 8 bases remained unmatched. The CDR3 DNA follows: TGCGCCAGCAGCTTGAGGGGACAGGGGAATGAGCAGTACTTC. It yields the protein CASSLRGQGNEQYF.

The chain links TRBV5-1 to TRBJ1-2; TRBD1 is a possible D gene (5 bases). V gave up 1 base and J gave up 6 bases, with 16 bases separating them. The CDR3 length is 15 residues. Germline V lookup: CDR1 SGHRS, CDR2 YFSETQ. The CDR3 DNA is TGCGCCAGCAGCTTGAGAACGGGCAGGGAAAATGGCTACACCTTC. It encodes CASSLRTGRENGYTF.

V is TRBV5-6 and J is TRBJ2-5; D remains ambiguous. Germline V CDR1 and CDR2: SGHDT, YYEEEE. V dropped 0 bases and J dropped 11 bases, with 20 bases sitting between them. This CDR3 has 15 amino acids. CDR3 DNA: TGTGCCAGCAGCTTGGGGCCATCTTGGGGAAATGAGCAGTACTTC. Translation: CASSLGPSWGNEQYF.

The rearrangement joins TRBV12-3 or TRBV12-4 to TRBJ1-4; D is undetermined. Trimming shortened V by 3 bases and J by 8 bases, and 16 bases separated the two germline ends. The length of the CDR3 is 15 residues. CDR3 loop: CASSFGFGKQEKLFF. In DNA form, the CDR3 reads TGTGCCAGCAGTTTTGGATTTGGGAAGCAGGAAAAACTGTTTTTT.

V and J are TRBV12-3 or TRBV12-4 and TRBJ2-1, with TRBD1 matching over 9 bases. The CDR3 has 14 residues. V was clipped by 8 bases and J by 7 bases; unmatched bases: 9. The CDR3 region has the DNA TGTGCCAGCGGGGGGACAGGGATGATGAATGAGCAGTTCTTC. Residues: CASGGTGMMNEQFF.

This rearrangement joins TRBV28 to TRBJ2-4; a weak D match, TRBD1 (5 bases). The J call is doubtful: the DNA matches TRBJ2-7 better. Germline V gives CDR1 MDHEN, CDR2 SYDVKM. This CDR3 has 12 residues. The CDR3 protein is CASRFTGYEQYF. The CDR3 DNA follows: TGTGCCAGCAGGTTTACAGGCTACGAGCAGTACTTC.

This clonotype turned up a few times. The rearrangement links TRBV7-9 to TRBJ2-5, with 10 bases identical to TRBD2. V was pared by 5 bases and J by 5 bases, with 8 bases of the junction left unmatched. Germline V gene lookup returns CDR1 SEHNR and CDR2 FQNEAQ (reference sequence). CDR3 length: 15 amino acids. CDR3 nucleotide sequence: TGTGCCAGCAGCCGCGAGGCTAGCGGGAGTGAGACCCAGTACTTC. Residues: CASSREASGSETQYF.

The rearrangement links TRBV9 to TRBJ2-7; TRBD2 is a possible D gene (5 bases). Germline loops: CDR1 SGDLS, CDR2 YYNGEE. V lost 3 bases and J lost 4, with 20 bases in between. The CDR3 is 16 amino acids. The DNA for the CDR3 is TGTGCCAGCAGCGCCAAAGGACCCTCCGGGGAGTACGAGCAGTACTTC. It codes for CASSAKGPSGEYEQYF.

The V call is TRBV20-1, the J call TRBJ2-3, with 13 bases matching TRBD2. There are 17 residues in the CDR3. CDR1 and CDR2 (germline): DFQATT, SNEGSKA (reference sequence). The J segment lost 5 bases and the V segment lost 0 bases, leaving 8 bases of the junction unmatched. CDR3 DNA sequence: TGCAGTGCTAGAGACCCCAGGGGACTAGCGGGAAGAGATACGCAGTATTTT. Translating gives CSARDPRGLAGRDTQYF.

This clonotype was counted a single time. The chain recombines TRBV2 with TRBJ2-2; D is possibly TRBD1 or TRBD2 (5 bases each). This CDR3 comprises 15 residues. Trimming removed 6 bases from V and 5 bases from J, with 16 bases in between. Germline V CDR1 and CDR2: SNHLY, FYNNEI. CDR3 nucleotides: TGTGCCAGCAGGGACGGTCAGGGAGCGACCGGGGAGCTGTTTTTT. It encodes CASRDGQGATGELFF.

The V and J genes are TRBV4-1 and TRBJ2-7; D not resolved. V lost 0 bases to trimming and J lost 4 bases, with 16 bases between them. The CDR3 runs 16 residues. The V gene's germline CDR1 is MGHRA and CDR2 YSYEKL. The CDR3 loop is CASSQEMSAPLYEQYF. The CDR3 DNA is TGCGCCAGCAGCCAAGAAATGAGCGCCCCTTTGTACGAGCAGTACTTC.

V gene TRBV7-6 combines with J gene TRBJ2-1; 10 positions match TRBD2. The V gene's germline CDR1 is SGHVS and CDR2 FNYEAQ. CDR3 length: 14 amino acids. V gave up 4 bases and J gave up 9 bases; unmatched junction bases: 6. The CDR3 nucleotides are TGTGCCAGCAGCTCTAGCGGGAGTGATGGTGAGCAGTTCTTC. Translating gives CASSSSGSDGEQFF.

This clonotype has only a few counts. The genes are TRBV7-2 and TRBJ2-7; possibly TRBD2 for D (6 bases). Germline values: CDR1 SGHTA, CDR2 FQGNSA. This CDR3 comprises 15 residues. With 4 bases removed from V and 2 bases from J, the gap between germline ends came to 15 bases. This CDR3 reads CASSWIADAPYEQYF. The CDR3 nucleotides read TGTGCCAGCAGCTGGATAGCGGATGCCCCCTACGAGCAGTACTTC. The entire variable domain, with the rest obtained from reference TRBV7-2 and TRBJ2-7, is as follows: GAGVSQSPSNKVTEKGKDVELRCDPISGHTALYWYRQSLGQGLEFLIYFQGNSAPDKSGLPSDRFSAERTGGSVSTLTIQRTQQEDSAVYLCASSWIADAPYEQYFGPGTRLTVT.

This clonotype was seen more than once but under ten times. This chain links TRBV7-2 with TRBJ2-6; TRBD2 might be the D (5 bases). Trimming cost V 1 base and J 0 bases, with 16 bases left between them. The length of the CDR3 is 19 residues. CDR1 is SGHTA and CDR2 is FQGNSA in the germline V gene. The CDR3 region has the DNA TGTGCCAGCAGCTTAGTGTGGTTAGGGAGTGCCTCTGGGGCCAACGTCCTGACTTTC. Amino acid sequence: CASSLVWLGSASGANVLTF.

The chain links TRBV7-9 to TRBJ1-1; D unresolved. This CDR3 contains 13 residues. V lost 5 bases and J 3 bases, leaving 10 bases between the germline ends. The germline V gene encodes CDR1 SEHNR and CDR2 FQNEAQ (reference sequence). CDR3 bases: TGTGCCAGCAGCGCGTTAATGGACACTGAAGCTTTCTTT. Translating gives CASSALMDTEAFF. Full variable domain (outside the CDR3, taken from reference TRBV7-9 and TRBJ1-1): DTGVSQNPRHKITKRGQNVTFRCDPISEHNRLYWYRQTLGQGPEFLTYFQNEAQLEKSRLLSDRFSAERPKGSFSTLEIQRTEQGDSAMYLCASSALMDTEAFFGQGTRLTVV.

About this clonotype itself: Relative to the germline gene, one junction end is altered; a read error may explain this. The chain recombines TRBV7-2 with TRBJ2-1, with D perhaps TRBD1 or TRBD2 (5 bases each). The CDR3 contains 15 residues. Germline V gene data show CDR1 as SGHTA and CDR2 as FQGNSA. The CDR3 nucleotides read TGTGCCAACAGCTCCCAATTAGGGGCAGGAGGTGAGCAGTTCTTC. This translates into CANSSQLGAGGEQFF.

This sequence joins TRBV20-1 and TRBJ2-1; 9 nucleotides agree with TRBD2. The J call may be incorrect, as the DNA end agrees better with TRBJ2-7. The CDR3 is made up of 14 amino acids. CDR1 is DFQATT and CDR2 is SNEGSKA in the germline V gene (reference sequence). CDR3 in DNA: TGCAGTGTCTCGACTAGCGGAAATTACAATGAGCAGTACTTC. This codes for CSVSTSGNYNEQYF.

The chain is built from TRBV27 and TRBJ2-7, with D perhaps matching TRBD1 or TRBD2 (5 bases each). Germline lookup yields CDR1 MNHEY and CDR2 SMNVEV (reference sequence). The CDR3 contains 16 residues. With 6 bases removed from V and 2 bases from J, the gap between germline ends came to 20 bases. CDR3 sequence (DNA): TGTGCCAGCAGGGCATGGAACGGGAAAGGGGCCTACGAGCAGTACTTC. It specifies CASRAWNGKGAYEQYF.

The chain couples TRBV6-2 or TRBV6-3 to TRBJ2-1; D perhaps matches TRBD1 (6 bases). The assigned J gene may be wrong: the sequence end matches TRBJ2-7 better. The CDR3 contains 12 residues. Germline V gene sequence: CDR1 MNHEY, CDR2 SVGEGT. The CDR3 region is CASMGRGDEQYF. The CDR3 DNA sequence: TGTGCCAGCATGGGCAGGGGTGACGAGCAGTACTTC.

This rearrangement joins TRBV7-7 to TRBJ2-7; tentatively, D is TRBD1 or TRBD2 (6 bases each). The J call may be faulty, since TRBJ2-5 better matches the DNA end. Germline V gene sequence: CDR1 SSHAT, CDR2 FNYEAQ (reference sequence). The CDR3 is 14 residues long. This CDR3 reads CASSWGASGETQYF. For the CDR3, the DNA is TGTGCCAGCAGCTGGGGGGCGTCGGGGGAGACCCAGTACTTC.

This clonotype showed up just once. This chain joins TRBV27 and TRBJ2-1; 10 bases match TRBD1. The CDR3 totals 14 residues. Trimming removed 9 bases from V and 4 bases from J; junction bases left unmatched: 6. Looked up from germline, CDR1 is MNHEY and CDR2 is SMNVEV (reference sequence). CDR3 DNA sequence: TGTGCCAGTGTTGACAGGGGGCAGTACAATGAGCAGTTCTTC. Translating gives CASVDRGQYNEQFF.